The TCR beta chain under discussion was sequenced for a study of CD4 and CD8 cells across lung adenocarcinoma regions. Donors had localized lung adenocarcinoma, a non-small cell lung cancer. By sample share, this clonotype is medium-sized. One entry per CDR3 protein results from TCRdb running MiXCR on the PCR reads. The repertoire holds about 19,000 distinct CDR3 sequences, approximately 50% seen once, with roughly 34% in the top ten. V was cut by 7 bases and J by 2 bases, with 11 bases left in between. The CDR3 is 13 amino acids. In germline, CDR1 is MNHEY, CDR2 SVGAGI. The TCR originated in a male donor with lung adenocarcinoma. The CD4 and CD8 labels of this study may be unreliable. What was sequenced was CD8+ T cells from the margin of a lung tumor. The chain couples TRBV6-5 to TRBJ2-5, with D uncertain. CDR3 protein: CASTRARQETQYF. Here the CDR3 DNA reads TGTGCCAGCACCCGAGCGAGGCAAGAGACCCAGTACTTC.